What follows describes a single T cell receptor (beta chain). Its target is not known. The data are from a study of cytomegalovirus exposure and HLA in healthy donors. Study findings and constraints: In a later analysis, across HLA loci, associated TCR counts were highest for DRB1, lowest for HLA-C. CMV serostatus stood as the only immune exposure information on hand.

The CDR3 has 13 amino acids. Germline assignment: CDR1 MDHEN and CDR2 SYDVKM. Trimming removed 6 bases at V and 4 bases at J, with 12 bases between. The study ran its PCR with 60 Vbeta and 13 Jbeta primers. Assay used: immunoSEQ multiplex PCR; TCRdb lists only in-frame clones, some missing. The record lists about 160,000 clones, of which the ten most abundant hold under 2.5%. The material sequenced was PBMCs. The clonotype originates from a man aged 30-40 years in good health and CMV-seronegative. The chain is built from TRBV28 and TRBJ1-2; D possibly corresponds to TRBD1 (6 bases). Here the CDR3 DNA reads TGTGCCAGCAGCCCTGGACAGCTCTATGGCTACACCTTC. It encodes CASSPGQLYGYTF.